The T cell receptor beta chain described here comes from a study of glioma-infiltrating T cells. Points from the study as a whole: Only very few CDR3 sequences appeared in both tissue and blood. Gliomas, especially low-grade, showed above-expected tissue-blood divergence; non-neoplastic patients showed below.

Points on this clonotype: The antigen remains unidentified.

Trimming removed 6 bases from V and 5 bases from J, with 15 bases in between. Germline CDR1 MNHNS, CDR2 SASEGT. CDR3 length: 14 amino acids. Amplification of TCR alpha and beta CDR3 regions from RNA used iRepertoire nested multiplex PCR. For one-step reverse transcription and amplification, about 85-400 ng of tissue mRNA or PBMC total RNA was used. TCRdb reanalysed the multiplex PCR reads using MiXCR and keeps one entry per CDR3 protein. This sample carries approximately 130,000 distinct CDR3 sequences, around 25% of them seen once, and the ten largest clones take about 30%. This sequence joins TRBV6-1 and TRBJ2-3, with a tentative D call TRBD1 (6 bases). Material: glioma tissue, nonneoplastic brain tissue, or PBMCs (not recorded which). This receptor was obtained from a human donor with low-grade glioma or glioblastoma, undergoing nonglioma brain surgery, or in good health (not recorded which). Here the CDR3 DNA reads TGTGCCAGCAGACACCCCCGGACAGAAGATACGCAGTATTTT. It yields the protein CASRHPRTEDTQYF.